This T cell receptor beta chain was retrieved from a study of cytomegalovirus exposure and HLA in healthy donors (dated by TCRdb to between 2016 and 2019). About the full investigation: In an earlier analysis of some 610 of the donors, 250 to 350 Gb of sequence data and 117 million unique TCR beta sequences from about 190 million T cells were reported. Roughly 300 gigabases of sequencing data and tens of millions of unique TCR sequences made up an early release that covered about 640 HLA-typed donors. The genetic ancestry cluster associated with self-reported Caucasian donors included 65% to 90% of the roughly 380 genotyped donors. The study aimed to test whether cataloging public T cell receptors could reveal signatures of past pathogen exposure. The study profiled the T cell repertoires of fewer than 850 subjects by immunosequencing and related them to cytomegalovirus serostatus. Along with the approximately 650-subject first cohort, a separate validation cohort of over a hundred different subjects was used. To predict cytomegalovirus infection status, the study brought together high-throughput TCR immunosequencing, statistical association of individual TCRs with disease status, and machine learning. In a later analysis, previously published TCR beta repertoires from roughly 710 donors were re-analyzed and high-resolution HLA genotyping was added so that TCR occurrence patterns could be studied. Rather than using new phenotypic data, the later analysis identified candidate immune exposures from TCR beta sequences and from how often those sequences occurred across donors. An earlier analysis of about 620 of the donors applied high-throughput TCR beta sequencing to assess whether each TCR beta V gene segment acted as functional or pseudogenic. Donor age, sex, ethnicity and CMV serostatus were compiled alongside the repertoire data. A later genetic analysis used genome-wide SNP genotypes for about three fifths of the roughly 700 donors, treating that subset as a discovery cohort. Every discovery cohort repertoire had been produced on one sequencing platform. HLA typing covered class I and class II loci at four-digit resolution. Typing coverage varied by locus: 629-630 donors for A, B, C, DRB1 and DQB1; approximately 560 for DQA1; nearly 610 for DPA1; 450 to 480 for DPB1. A handful of DR-DQ haplotypes were treated as single units for association and clustering because of strong linkage in the cohort. Among about 410 genotyped donors of the cohort, an average of roughly 230,000 unique TCR beta nucleotide sequences was sequenced per donor, of which about 19% were non-productive. The investigation overall reported the following: The classifier was reported to diagnose cytomegalovirus status with high specificity and sensitivity in both the original cohort and the validation cohort. When HLA alleles, especially DR and DQ, strongly co-occurred, attributing TCR associations to individual alleles was difficult. Several of the top co-occurrence clusters appeared to be linked to parvovirus B19, influenza, CMV and Epstein-Barr virus, according to a later analysis. According to a later genetic analysis, donors in an Asian-associated ancestry cluster had fewer N-insertions in productive TCRs than the approximately 710-donor mean. Presence/absence analyses assumed roughly uniform sequencing depth across donors, an assumption that may not hold. In a later analysis, about 16,000 TCR beta sequences were associated with specific HLA alleles at a false discovery rate of 0.05. The authors suggested that the approach could potentially be extended to other disease states and immunological phenotypes. A later analysis found that HLA-associated TCR beta chains were more clonally expanded and had lower generation probabilities than equally common non-associated chains. In vitro tests confirmed that a few of the cytomegalovirus-associated TCR beta chains recognize cytomegalovirus antigens. Linkage disequilibrium might explain the correlated functional status among segregating V segments, but an unknown experimental factor could not be excluded. While some public TCRs were present in many individuals, most TCR sequences turned up only very rarely across donors. CMV serostatus was the only immune exposure information available for the cohort. Because counts were too low, some 17 rarely observed V segments, including chromosome 9 orphons, were left out of the earlier analysis of 587 of the donors. A further reported finding was that TCR beta sequences accurately predicted the HLA-A and HLA-B alleles for most subjects in the first cohort. In a later analysis, the rate of TCR association differed among HLA loci, with DRB1 alleles having the most associated TCRs and HLA-C alleles having the fewest. The cohort was sequenced for TCR beta chains only, and without alpha or paired-chain data the features that could be detected were limited. Because HLA typing was missing for some donors at each locus, association tests included only the typed subset. A cluster of highly shared sequence variants was judged likely to be a technical artifact of the sequencing pipeline. Broadly in line with IMGT annotations, most TCR beta V segments showed up in productive rearrangements about 87% or about 30% of the time in an earlier analysis of several hundred of the donors. A later genetic analysis associated a missense DCLRE1C variant with V-gene and J-gene trimming of TCR beta chains, and an independent cohort replicated the association. According to a later analysis, most CMV-associated TCR beta chains appeared to be HLA-restricted, and the HLA associations seemed to be driven largely by CMV exposure. The study listed 150 to 200 TCR beta chains as associated with cytomegalovirus.

The library was made by the immunoSEQ multiplex PCR assay. A mixture of 60 forward primers for TCR Vbeta segments and 13 reverse primers for TCR Jbeta segments was used in the multiplex PCR. A multiplex PCR assay on genomic DNA amplified the CDR3 region of rearranged TCR beta genes. The Illumina HiSeq System was used to sequence the amplified TCR beta libraries as 87-base-pair reads. The paper's data handling went like this. Across the 600 to 700 repertoires, a later analysis counted 80 million or so unique TCR beta chains, 9.5 million to 13 million of which were shared by at least two donors. To remove PCR and sequencing errors, raw reads were error-corrected and collapsed into unique sequences using a nearest-neighbor algorithm that merged closely related sequences. V, D and J gene segments were assigned by aligning CDR3 sequences to IMGT reference sequences. For a sequence to be retained, at least a six-nucleotide match to both a V gene segment and a J gene segment was required. Rearrangements were called productive when the CDR3 lacked stop codons and stayed in frame with V and J; all others were non-productive. Following IMGT convention, CDR3 was defined as the stretch from the second conserved V-encoded cysteine to the conserved J-encoded phenylalanine. The earlier analysis of about 610 of the donors excluded any sequence lacking an unambiguous match to a single V gene segment. In an earlier analysis of several hundred of the donors, a V segment was called functional when productive rearrangements were above 56.7%, and segregating when the standard deviation between donors exceeded 5%. To diagnose cytomegalovirus status from the catalog of TCR beta chain sequences, a statistical classification framework was built. A later analysis assigned V and J genes by comparing TCR nucleotide sequences with IMGT/GENE-DB human TR gene sequences. In a later analysis, CDR3 sequences and most-parsimonious VDJ recombination scenarios were assigned using the TCRdist pipeline. In a later analysis, every TCR beta chain was defined by the combination of its CDR3 amino acid sequence and its V-gene family, and reads without a unique V-gene family were dropped. As a way to deal with suspected cross-contamination and a sequencing artifact, a later analysis dropped 500 to 700 nucleotide sequences that were highly shared and had low generation probability. In a later analysis, a clonal expansion index was calculated for each public chain from normalized within-repertoire ranks of inferred template counts. Generation probabilities in a later analysis came from a VDJ recombination model fitted to out-of-frame rearrangements, and those results were checked against IGoR. Hypergeometric tests were used in a later analysis to score TCR-TCR, TCR-HLA and TCR-CMV co-occurrence, with a repertoire-size bias correction applied to the TCR pairs. A later analysis estimated false discovery rates by permuting HLA or CMV assignments 20 times. In a later analysis, co-occurring TCRs were grouped using DBSCAN, and TCRdist sequence similarity was added for clustering within HLA-allele-positive subsets. For co-occurrence clustering, repertoires with fewer than 30,000 or more than 120,000 public chains were excluded, along with four to six repertoires with anomalous nucleotide sharing. Imported from immuneACCESS, the table was reduced by TCRdb to in-frame sequences with V and J called. These copies leave out some clones; in studies compared against another copy, an unresolved V gene accounts for under half, and the cause of the remainder is not known. V and J calls and clone size are copied from that table; D and trimming were computed from the DNA. For this sample there are 150,000 to 180,000 clones; approximately 80% appear just once. Around 13% of the sample is taken by the ten largest.

The cohort was made up of under 800 healthy bone marrow donors. Cohort members were all nominally healthy when sampled, although unrecorded immune exposures were likely present. The donor tested CMV seropositive and was one of the 289 seropositive cohort members. A peripheral blood sample was collected from each donor, and TCR beta sequencing was performed on peripheral blood mononuclear cells. Genomic DNA extraction from the blood cell samples was performed with the Qiagen DNeasy Blood Extraction Kit. This clone has just a few counts. This clone's antigen is unknown. No much larger clone is present one base from it, and per-base qualities are unavailable. Input material: PBMCs. This receptor was obtained from a man between 25 and 39 years old in good health and CMV-seropositive.

The CDR3 amino acid sequence is: CASSQSLLQETQYF. Here is the DNA: TGTGCCAGCAGCCAAAGCTTACTCCAAGAGACCCAGTACTTC. The V and J genes are TRBV4-2 and TRBJ2-5; no D segment can be confidently identified. The CDR3 holds 14 amino acids from the cysteine to the phenylalanine. Kept here is only the CDR3 DNA, which spans 42 bases and is read in frame from base 1. Trimming costs V 2 bases and J 1 base, and their ends lie 8 bases apart. The germline V gene encodes CDR1 LGHNA and CDR2 YNFKEQ.